This T cell receptor (beta chain) derives from a study of T cell responses to AZD1222 COVID-19 vaccine. The study, taken as a whole, reports: Repertoires were sampled only after the peak T cell response. Females outnumbered males among donors, who were mostly white British; clonal diversity was possibly underestimated.

Profiling relied on immunoSEQ multiplex PCR, and the TCRdb table lists in-frame clones only, not all of them. The top ten hold approximately 6.8% of the sample, which has about 140,000 clones, about 93% seen once. Timing groups of about 4 and about 12 weeks for second doses were pooled. CDR1 is LNHDA and CDR2 is SQIVND in the germline V gene (reference sequence). Trimming stripped 2 bases from V and 8 bases from J, with 9 bases between. This CDR3 region has 12 residues. This clone is a singleton in its sample. As yet, its antigen is unknown. The material sequenced was peripheral blood, taken 28 days after the second AZD1222 dose. The TCR comes from an adult who received the AZD1222 COVID-19 vaccine. The chain employs TRBV19 and TRBJ1-2; the D is unclear. CDR3 residues: CASSIMGSGYTF. The CDR3 DNA reads TGTGCCAGTAGTATAATGGGCAGCGGCTACACCTTC.